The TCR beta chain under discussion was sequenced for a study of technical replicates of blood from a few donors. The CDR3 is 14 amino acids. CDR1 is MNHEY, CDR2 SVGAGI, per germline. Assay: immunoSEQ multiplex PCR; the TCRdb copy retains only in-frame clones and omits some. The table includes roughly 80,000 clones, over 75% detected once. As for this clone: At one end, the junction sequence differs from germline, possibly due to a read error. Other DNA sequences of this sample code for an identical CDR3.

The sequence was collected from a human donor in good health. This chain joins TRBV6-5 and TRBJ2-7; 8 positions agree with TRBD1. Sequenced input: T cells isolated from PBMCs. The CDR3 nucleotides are TGTGCTAGCAGATACGGACAGGGATACTACGAGCAGTACTTC. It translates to CASRYGQGYYEQYF.